The 11 T cell receptor beta chains reported below all come from one sample, sequenced in a study of blood T cell repertoires in COVID-19. Clones were sequenced by immunoSEQ multiplex PCR, and TCRdb holds only the in-frame ones, with some missing. The table shows 120,000 to 150,000 clones, with roughly 81% occurring only once. Sequenced sample: PBMCs or T cells enriched from blood (not recorded which). The receptors were gathered from a woman aged 50 to 65 with acute COVID-19.

The chain has TRBV12-3 or TRBV12-4 and TRBJ2-3, with D perhaps TRBD1 (6 bases). V lost 6 bases and J lost 8, with 12 bases in between. The CDR3 runs to 12 residues. Written as DNA, the CDR3 is TGTGCCAGCAGGGACAGCGTGGGTACGCAGTATTTT. It encodes CASRDSVGTQYF.

This chain connects TRBV29-1 to TRBJ2-5; TRBD2 matches at 8 bases. CDR3 length: 15 residues. Germline CDR1 is SQVTM and CDR2 is ANQGSEA. V was clipped by 4 bases and J by 4 bases; unmatched bases: 11. This CDR3 is CSVGASGSGAETQYF. CDR3 nucleotides: TGCAGCGTTGGGGCTAGCGGGTCTGGGGCAGAGACCCAGTACTTC.

This chain uses TRBV5-1 with TRBJ1-6; TRBD1 matches 10 bases. The CDR3 spans 15 residues. The germline gives CDR1 SGHRS, CDR2 YFSETQ. V shed 3 bases and J 7 bases; nucleotides not matched to a gene: 4. The CDR3 protein is CASSYGQGVNSPLHF. The CDR3 DNA sequence: TGCGCCAGCAGCTACGGACAGGGGGTAAATTCACCCCTCCACTTT.

This chain joins TRBV3-1 (or the pseudogene TRBV3-2) and TRBJ2-1; 12 bases fit TRBD2. The CDR3 extends over 14 amino acids. The germline gives CDR1 LGHDT, CDR2 YNNKEL (reference sequence). The V gene end was trimmed by 4 bases and the J gene end by 8 bases; junction bases not matched to a gene: 3. CDR3 amino acids: CASSRTSGMYEQFF. CDR3 nucleotides: TGTGCCAGCAGCCGGACTAGCGGGATGTATGAGCAGTTCTTC.

The rearrangement links TRBV2 to TRBJ2-2, with D possibly TRBD1 on 6 matching bases. Germline CDR1 SNHLY, CDR2 FYNNEI. The CDR3 runs 16 residues. Trimming left V 8 bases short and J 2 bases short, with 18 bases between. This chain's CDR3 is CASAQGPAANTGELFF. In nucleotides, the CDR3 is TGTGCCAGCGCCCAGGGGCCAGCGGCCAACACCGGGGAGCTGTTTTTT.

This clone showed up just once. The V call is TRBV3-1 (or the pseudogene TRBV3-2), the J call TRBJ2-5; the D gene is possibly TRBD2 (6 bases). Germline CDR1 and CDR2: LGHDT and YNNKEL (reference sequence). Trimming shortened V by 8 bases and J by 4 bases, and 11 bases separated the two germline ends. This CDR3 is built from 12 residues. The CDR3 sequence: CASGGDSETQYF. The CDR3 bases are TGTGCCAGCGGAGGGGACTCAGAGACCCAGTACTTC.

The chain combines TRBV3-1 (or the pseudogene TRBV3-2) with TRBJ2-1; D might be TRBD2 (5 bases). V gave up 6 bases and J gave up 10 bases, with 16 bases separating them. This CDR3 has 13 residues. Germline lookup yields CDR1 LGHDT and CDR2 YNNKEL (reference sequence). The DNA for the CDR3 is TGTGCCAGCAGACGATCTTGGGAGATAGAGCAGTTCTTC. Protein product: CASRRSWEIEQFF.

This clone was picked up one time. The rearrangement uses TRBV5-1 and TRBJ1-1; no firm D call. Trimming removed 3 bases from V and 5 bases from J, with 8 bases in between. In germline, CDR1 is SGHRS, CDR2 YFSETQ. The CDR3 has 12 residues. The CDR3 DNA follows: TGCGCCAGCAGCTCAGGATCGACTGAAGCTTTCTTT. This encodes CASSSGSTEAFF.

This chain uses TRBV6-5 with TRBJ1-5; no clear D gene. V lost 6 bases, J lost 5 bases, and 17 bases lay in between. Germline CDR1 and CDR2: MNHEY and SVGAGI. The CDR3 has 15 residues. The CDR3 coding sequence is TGTGCCAGCAGCCTCAGAGGGAGCTTACATCAGCCCCAGCATTTT. It is translated as CASSLRGSLHQPQHF.

This chain connects TRBV2 to TRBJ1-1; 7 positions match TRBD1. The V gene end was trimmed by 6 bases and the J gene end by 0 bases; junction bases not matched to a gene: 16. The CDR3 covers 18 residues. From germline, CDR1 is SNHLY and CDR2 FYNNEI. In DNA form, the CDR3 reads TGTGCCAGCAGAGACCTACCGGACAGGCCTACCCTGAACACTGAAGCTTTCTTT. This sequence encodes CASRDLPDRPTLNTEAFF.

J is TRBJ2-1 and V is TRBV6-1, with 7 bases matching TRBD2. The V and J ends lost 3 bases and 7 bases, in that order; junction bases with no gene match: 6. The CDR3 totals 14 residues. The germline V gene has CDR1 MNHNS and CDR2 SASEGT. Here the CDR3 DNA reads TGTGCCAGCAGTGAGGCGGGAGTAGGAAATGAGCAGTTCTTC. Translated: CASSEAGVGNEQFF.